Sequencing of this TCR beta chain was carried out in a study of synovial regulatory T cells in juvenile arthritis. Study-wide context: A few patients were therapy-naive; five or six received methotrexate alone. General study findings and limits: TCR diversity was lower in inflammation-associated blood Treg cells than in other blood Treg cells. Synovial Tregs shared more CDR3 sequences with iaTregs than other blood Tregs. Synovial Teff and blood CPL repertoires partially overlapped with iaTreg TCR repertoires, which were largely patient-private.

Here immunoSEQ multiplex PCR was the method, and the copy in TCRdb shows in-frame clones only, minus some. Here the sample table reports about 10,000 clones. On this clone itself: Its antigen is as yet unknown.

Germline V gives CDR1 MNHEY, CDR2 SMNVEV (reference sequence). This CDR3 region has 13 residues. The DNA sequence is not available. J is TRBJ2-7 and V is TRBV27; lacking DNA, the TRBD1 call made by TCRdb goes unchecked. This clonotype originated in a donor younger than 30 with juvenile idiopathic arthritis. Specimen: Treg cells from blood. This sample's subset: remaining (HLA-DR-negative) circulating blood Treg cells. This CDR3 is CASSLSGPYEQYF.